These 21 T cell receptor beta chains were sequenced from one sample in a study of CD8+CD57+ T cells in acquired aplastic anemia. Genomic DNA was employed as the template in profiling TCR beta VDJ and CDR3. Via MiXCR, TCRdb re-called the reads, giving one row per CDR3 protein. Seen here are hundreds of thousands of distinct CDR3 sequences, around 68% observed once, and the top ten hold under 5%. The sample was sorted CD4+, CD8+, or CD8+CD57+ T cells (not recorded which) from PBMCs. These receptors were collected from a human donor in good health, serving as a control.

The chain combines TRBV7-9 with TRBJ1-5, with D possibly matching TRBD1 (5 bases). Per germline, CDR1 SEHNR and CDR2 FQNEAQ (reference sequence). V lost 0 bases and J 11 bases, leaving 23 bases between the germline ends. This CDR3 contains 17 residues. CDR3 protein: CASSLAGPNVWDLAQHF. Written as DNA, the CDR3 is TGTGCCAGCAGCTTAGCGGGGCCCAACGTGTGGGACCTAGCCCAGCATTTT.

This clonotype has at least ten counts. V and J are TRBV12-3 or TRBV12-4 and TRBJ1-5; D is uncertain. The CDR3 has 12 residues. V gave up 4 bases and J gave up 3 bases, with 4 bases separating them. CDR3 sequence (DNA): TGTGCCAGCAGTTCAAACAATCAGCCCCAGCATTTT. It encodes CASSSNNQPQHF.

A remark on this clonotype: As the CDR3 is not closed by the conserved phenylalanine or tryptophan, this likely results from a read error. It is unclear where the CDR3 begins or ends on the DNA, so no DNA is shown, and the CDR3 is as TCRdb lists it. The gene calls are TRBV9 and TRBJ2-7; the table's TRBD1 call for D was not verified on the DNA. A total of 13 residues make up the CDR3, ends included. Germline V gene data show CDR1 as SGDLS and CDR2 as YYNGEE. The CDR3 protein is CASSEAGQNTGEL.

The chain employs TRBV19 and TRBJ2-7; TRBD1 matches at 9 bases. This CDR3 has 15 residues. Germline V gives CDR1 LNHDA, CDR2 SQIVND (reference sequence). V shed 5 bases and J 3 bases; nucleotides not matched to a gene: 8. CDR3 region: CASSAGTGKGYEQYF. For the CDR3, the DNA is TGTGCCAGTAGTGCCGGGACAGGGAAAGGCTACGAGCAGTACTTC.

A note on this clonotype: The CDR3 does not end in the conserved phenylalanine or tryptophan, so this is likely a read error. It is unclear where the CDR3 begins or ends on the DNA, so no DNA is shown, and the CDR3 is as TCRdb lists it. The CDR3 is CASSRDRLSYNDQ. V usage is TRBV7-8 and J usage is TRBJ1-2; the table's D call, TRBD1, was not checked against the DNA. Germline V lookup: CDR1 SGHVS, CDR2 FQNEAQ. Inclusive of both ends, the CDR3 amounts to 13 amino acids.

V usage is TRBV7-2 and J usage is TRBJ2-2; D possibly corresponds to TRBD2 (6 bases). V dropped 2 bases and J dropped 14 bases, with 24 bases sitting between them. The germline V gene encodes CDR1 SGHTA and CDR2 FQGNSA. CDR3 length: 16 amino acids. The CDR3 here is CASSLHRRGAWYGLFF. DNA for the CDR3: TGTGCCAGCAGCTTACATCGGAGGGGCGCCTGGTATGGCCTGTTTTTT.

The rearrangement links TRBV2 to TRBJ1-1; D perhaps matches TRBD1 (6 bases). Trimming shortened V by 6 bases and J by 5 bases, and 19 bases separated the two germline ends. CDR3 size: 15 residues. CDR1 is SNHLY and CDR2 is FYNNEI in the germline V gene. The CDR3 coding sequence is TGTGCCAGCAGCTTAGCGGAGGGGGAAAAAACTGAAGCTTTCTTT. This sequence encodes CASSLAEGEKTEAFF.

The chain combines TRBV29-1 with TRBJ2-1; TRBD2 aligns across 9 bases. Germline V gene sequence: CDR1 SQVTM, CDR2 ANQGSEA. J gave up 1 base and V 0 bases, and 10 bases lay outside the gene matches. The CDR3 is made up of 18 amino acids. CDR3 DNA: TGCAGCGTTGAAGATTTAGCGGGGGCCACGGATTCCTACAATGAGCAGTTCTTC. It specifies CSVEDLAGATDSYNEQFF.

Of note for this clonotype: The junction differs from germline at one of its ends, possibly a read error. V usage is TRBV10-3 and J usage is TRBJ2-7, with a weak D call TRBD1 (7 bases). Germline lookup yields CDR1 ENHRY and CDR2 SYGVKD. This CDR3 region has 14 residues. CDR3 loop: CATTDRAGTYEQHF. DNA of the CDR3: TGTGCCACTACTGACAGGGCGGGGACCTACGAGCAGCACTTC.

This clonotype was observed at least ten times. V and J are TRBV19 and TRBJ1-1, with TRBD1 as a possible D gene (5 bases). V lost 3 bases to trimming and J lost 6 bases, with 11 bases between them. CDR1 LNHDA and CDR2 SQIVND come from the germline V gene (reference sequence). The CDR3 runs to 13 residues. CDR3: CASSIIMGAEAFF. In DNA, the CDR3 is TGTGCCAGTAGTATTATCATGGGGGCTGAAGCTTTCTTT.

Note on this clonotype: A junction boundary mismatches the germline segment, possibly from a read error. The chain employs TRBV5-1 and TRBJ1-1; the D gene is possibly TRBD1 (5 bases). The CDR3 spans 13 residues. Germline V gene data show CDR1 as SGHRS and CDR2 as YFSETQ. The CDR3 nucleotides read TGTGCCAGCGGCTTAGAGGGGTACACGGAAGCTTTCTTT. Protein product: CASGLEGYTEAFF. Looking up the rest from reference TRBV5-1 and TRBJ1-1 gives the full variable domain: KAGVTQTPRYLIKTRGQQVTLSCSPISGHRSVSWYQQTPGQGLQFLFEYFSETQRNKGNFPGRFSGRQFSNSRSEMNVSTLELGDSALYLCASGLEGYTEAFFGQGTRLTVV.

The rearrangement joins TRBV20-1 to TRBJ2-7; 7 bases are a match to TRBD1. V lost 4 bases to trimming and J lost 1 base; unmatched junction nucleotides: 7. CDR1 and CDR2 from the germline V gene are DFQATT and SNEGSKA (reference sequence). The CDR3 is made up of 14 amino acids. The CDR3 coding sequence is TGCAGTGCTATAGACAGGGTTCGTTCCTACGAGCAGTACTTC. Translating it yields CSAIDRVRSYEQYF.

This clonotype has ten or more counts. The chain recombines TRBV10-2 with TRBJ2-5; D possibly matches TRBD1 or TRBD2 (5 bases each). The CDR3 sequence is 13 residues long. Germline V lookup: CDR1 WSHSY, CDR2 SAAADI. The V and J ends lost 6 bases and 5 bases respectively, with 13 bases between them. CDR3 nucleotide sequence: TGCGCCAGCAGAGAGGCGAGGGGTGAGACCCAGTACTTC. The encoded protein is CASREARGETQYF.

The V and J genes are TRBV7-2 and TRBJ2-6, with D perhaps given as TRBD1 or TRBD2 (6 bases each). This CDR3 spans 15 amino acids. Trimming stripped 6 bases from V and 13 bases from J, with 22 bases between. Germline CDR1 and CDR2: SGHTA and FQGNSA. The chain's CDR3 is CASSTSGAGATVLTF. In DNA form, the CDR3 reads TGTGCCAGCAGTACCTCGGGGGCCGGGGCAACTGTCCTGACTTTC.

The rearrangement joins TRBV10-3 to TRBJ2-5, with TRBD1 as a possible D gene (5 bases). The CDR3 is 14 residues long. Trimming left V 3 bases short and J 2 bases short, with 10 bases between. Germline V gene lookup returns CDR1 ENHRY and CDR2 SYGVKD. CDR3 sequence reads: CAISDPRQQETQYF. CDR3 nucleotides: TGTGCCATCAGTGACCCACGACAGCAAGAGACCCAGTACTTC.

Of note for this clonotype: The missing conserved phenylalanine or tryptophan at the end of this CDR3 makes a read error likely. The DNA is left out, because the CDR3 cannot be placed on it with certainty; the CDR3 is given as TCRdb lists it. This chain uses TRBV7-9 with TRBJ2-7; the table assigns TRBD1, which was not confirmed against the DNA. The CDR3 is 13 amino acids in total, end residues counted. Germline-derived CDR1 and CDR2 are SEHNR and FQNEAQ (reference sequence). The CDR3 sequence is CASSQDRELTMAT.

V is TRBV9 and J is TRBJ1-1, with D possibly TRBD1 on 5 matching bases. The germline V and J ends were trimmed by 3 bases and 14 bases, with 23 bases remaining between them. Germline CDR1 SGDLS, CDR2 YYNGEE. The CDR3 length is 14 residues. As DNA, the CDR3 is TGTGCCAGCAGCGACACAGGATGGAACAACAAAGAGTTCTTT. This gives the protein CASSDTGWNNKEFF.

Details on this clonotype: The junction differs from germline at one of its ends, possibly a read error. This chain connects TRBV7-9 to TRBJ2-5, with D perhaps TRBD1 or TRBD2 (6 bases each). Germline values: CDR1 SEHNR, CDR2 FQNEAQ (reference sequence). CDR3 size: 13 residues. CDR3 in DNA: TGTGCCAGCACGGAGGGGGACTTTGACACCCAGTCCTTC. This sequence encodes CASTEGDFDTQSF.

This clonotype was recorded many times. The chain carries TRBV5-1 and TRBJ2-2; D may be TRBD1 or TRBD2 (5 bases each). This CDR3 is built from 18 residues. Trimming took 0 bases from V and 3 from J, leaving 18 bases between them. Per the germline V gene, CDR1 is SGHRS and CDR2 is YFSETQ. The CDR3 spells CASSLDPGPGIDTGELFF. The CDR3 nucleotides read TGCGCCAGCAGCTTGGATCCGGGGCCCGGTATCGACACCGGGGAGCTGTTTTTT.

The gene calls are TRBV2 and TRBJ2-1; D is perhaps TRBD2 (6 bases). V was clipped by 6 bases and J by 10 bases, with 22 bases between them. From germline, CDR1 is SNHLY and CDR2 FYNNEI. The length of the CDR3 is 15 residues. CDR3 residues: CASSPPLGRLYEQFF. CDR3 sequence (DNA): TGTGCCAGCAGCCCGCCACTAGGGAGGCTTTACGAGCAGTTCTTC.

The gene calls are TRBV7-2 and TRBJ2-5; tentatively, D is TRBD2 (6 bases). The CDR3 runs to 16 residues. Germline V CDR1 and CDR2: SGHTA, FQGNSA. Trimming shortened V by 5 bases and J by 11 bases, and 27 bases separated the two germline ends. CDR3 bases: TGTGCCAGCAGCCTAAGAGGGGCGGGGCAGCCGCAGCATCAGTACTTC. Protein product: CASSLRGAGQPQHQYF.